This paragraph covers one T cell receptor beta chain sequence. Its antigen target is currently unknown. Nothing much larger sits one base from this clone, and base qualities are not available. To prepare the library, the immunoSEQ multiplex PCR assay was applied. Following the manufacturer's protocol, the hsTCRB Kit was used to amplify rearranged TCR beta chain sequences. TCRB libraries were sequenced on an Illumina MiSeq. The published analysis was carried out like this. Demultiplexing, trimming and gene mapping were performed with the kit vendor's proprietary platform. TCRdb's version of the immuneACCESS table is confined to in-frame rearrangements and falls short of the full clone set. An unresolved V gene accounts for under half of the shortfall where checked; the remainder is of unknown origin. V, J and clone size are taken as reported in that table, and D and trimming were inferred from the DNA itself. The sample includes about 56,000 clones, with 80% to 90% observed a single time. In total, the top ten clones hold 1.6% of the sample.

This sample was taken from a study of a mutant IDH1 vaccine in newly diagnosed glioma (dated by TCRdb to the early 2020s). Turning to the overall study: Vaccination was initiated 4-6 weeks after radiotherapy alone, or concurrently with temozolomide cycles in the chemotherapy-containing groups. The week-35 safety follow-up was designated visit V12, and the week-47 end of study was designated visit V13. Of the 25 to 40 patients who were treated, around 62% were male and around 40% were female, and the mean age was roughly 40 years. Prior to enrollment, patients had been given standard therapy consisting of radiotherapy alone, temozolomide alone, or radiochemotherapy with temozolomide, with the combination given to most patients. Longitudinal TCRB deep sequencing was done for about two dozen treated patients, wherever samples were available for exploratory analyses. Peripheral blood samples were drawn at six visits, namely V03 (baseline), V05, V07, V10, V12 and V13. On the study overall, not on this receptor specifically: According to the authors, sample limitations meant that analyses of patient blood samples could not be reproduced. No apparent relationship was observed between pseudoprogression and alterations in the top peripheral T cell clonotypes detected by TCRB sequencing. Immune responses induced by the vaccine were seen in roughly 95% of patients across multiple MHC alleles. Selection of PBMC samples for TCRB deep sequencing was based on availability.

CDR1 and CDR2 are drawn from the germline V gene: SGHTA, FQGNSA. V is clipped by 4 bases and J by 7 bases, and the sequence between their germline boundaries is 7 bases long. The CDR3 runs 12 amino acids, cysteine and phenylalanine included. The retained sequence is limited to the CDR3, 36 bases, with the frame set at the first base. Per the publication, the time point label means: week 35, safety follow-up. Each vaccine dose was 300 ug of a 20-mer mutant IDH1 peptide in Montanide, given subcutaneously with topical imiquimod. Patients received eight vaccinations in weeks 1, 3, 5, 7, 11, 15, 19 and 23, corresponding to visits V03 through V10. All donors had newly diagnosed IDH1-mutant astrocytomas of WHO grade 3 or 4 that showed loss of nuclear ATRX. The samples were drawn from NOA16, a multicentre, single-arm, open-label phase I trial in Germany that tested a mutant IDH1 peptide vaccine in humans for the first time. Genomic DNA for TCRB sequencing was extracted from EDTA blood using the DNeasy Blood and Tissue Kit.

The chain employs TRBV7-2 and TRBJ2-2, with the D gene call left open. The sequence derives from a man aged 40-50 years with glioma. The sequencing used PBMCs, collected from a glioma patient whose treatment included an IDH1 peptide vaccine. In nucleotide form, the sequence is TGTGCCAGCAGCTCAGATGGCGGGGAGCTGTTTTTT. Translated, it reads CASSSDGGELFF.